This T cell receptor (beta chain) was sequenced in a study of blood T cell repertoires in COVID-19. Study at large: The United States, Italy and Spain supplied acute and convalescent COVID-19 samples. Sources were T cells, B-cell-depleted T cells, or PBMCs; the material itself was cDNA or gDNA.

The authors' processing: By means of reference gene primer amplification, nucleated cell counts were estimated. Assay used: immunoSEQ multiplex PCR; TCRdb lists only in-frame clones, some missing. The V and J calls and the clone size are those of that table, but D and trimming were determined from the DNA. The sample carries tens of thousands of clones, less than 85% recorded once. V lost 3 bases and J lost 0, with 15 bases in between. The CDR3 contains 17 residues. Germline CDR1 is SEHNR and CDR2 is FQNEAQ (reference sequence). The TCR originated in a woman of 80 years or more with acute or convalescent COVID-19. Sequenced material: peripheral blood. The chain has TRBV7-9 and TRBJ2-4; possible D gene TRBD2, 6 bases. CDR3 amino acids: CASSFPGTSKAKNIQYF. The CDR3 DNA is TGTGCCAGCAGCTTTCCCGGGACTTCCAAAGCCAAAAACATTCAGTACTTC.